This T cell receptor (beta chain) stems from a study of blood T cell repertoires in COVID-19. Study-level background: Samples of COVID-19 (acute and convalescent) were obtained from the United States, Italy and Spain.

Donors were grouped by their self-reported clinical history. Methods used by the authors: Amplifying reference gene primers gave estimates of nucleated cell counts. The table came from immunoSEQ multiplex PCR; TCRdb's copy has only in-frame clones and leaves some out. D and trimming come from the DNA, and the V and J calls and clone size come from that table. The sample consists of a few hundred thousand clones, around 91% of them appearing once. This sequence was found in a woman aged 18-29 years with acute COVID-19. The sequencing input was PBMCs or T cells enriched from blood (not recorded which).

The CDR3 here is CASGGLAGDEQFF. The CDR3 DNA reads TGTGCCAGCGGCGGACTAGCGGGAGATGAGCAGTTCTTC. This rearrangement joins TRBV7-2 to TRBJ2-1; 13 nucleotides align to TRBD2. The CDR3 loop spans 13 amino acids. Germline V lookup: CDR1 SGHTA, CDR2 FQGNSA. The trim removed 8 bases at V and 8 bases at J, leaving 3 bases unmatched.